What follows are 13 T cell receptor beta chains derived from one specimen sequenced in a study of T cell responses to AZD1222 COVID-19 vaccine. Here immunoSEQ multiplex PCR was the method, and the copy in TCRdb shows in-frame clones only, minus some. The sample carries approximately 130,000 clones, 89% recorded once. The source material was peripheral blood, sampled 28 days after the second AZD1222 dose. The receptors were gathered from an adult who received the AZD1222 COVID-19 vaccine.

The CDR3 sequence is CATRTGADNSPLHF. In DNA, the CDR3 is TGCGCCACCCGGACAGGGGCTGATAATTCACCCCTCCACTTT. V is TRBV5-1 and J is TRBJ1-6; 9 nucleotides align to TRBD1. The V and J ends lost 9 bases and 5 bases, in that order; junction bases with no gene match: 6. This CDR3 region has 14 residues. CDR1 is SGHRS, CDR2 YFSETQ, per germline. The full variable domain, its missing parts supplied by reference TRBV5-1 and TRBJ1-6, is KAGVTQTPRYLIKTRGQQVTLSCSPISGHRSVSWYQQTPGQGLQFLFEYFSETQRNKGNFPGRFSGRQFSNSRSEMNVSTLELGDSALYLCATRTGADNSPLHFGNGTRLTVT.

This clone came up a few times. The chain joins TRBV11-3 to TRBJ1-5; unclear D gene. The V and J ends lost 6 bases and 7 bases respectively, with 4 bases between them. This CDR3 region has 10 residues. The germline gives CDR1 SGHNT, CDR2 YENEEA. CDR3: CASRQQPQHF. In nucleotides, the CDR3 is TGTGCCAGCAGACAGCAGCCCCAGCATTTT.

The chain employs TRBV29-1 and TRBJ2-7; 10 nucleotides match TRBD2. From germline, CDR1 is SQVTM and CDR2 ANQGSEA. V was pared by 4 bases and J by 5 bases, with 5 bases of the junction left unmatched. This CDR3 is built from 13 residues. CDR3 DNA: TGCAGCGTTGTAGGGACTAGCGCCGACGAGCAGTACTTC. Amino acid sequence: CSVVGTSADEQYF.

The chain recombines TRBV30 with TRBJ1-6, with 7 bases fitting TRBD1. V was pared by 3 bases and J by 6 bases, with 5 bases of the junction left unmatched. The CDR3 extends over 14 amino acids. Germline CDR1 reads GTSNPN; CDR2 reads SVGIG (reference sequence). The CDR3 spells CAWSGGQRNSPLHF. CDR3 bases: TGTGCCTGGAGCGGGGGACAGCGTAATTCACCCCTCCACTTT.

This clone was counted ten times or more. The J gene is TRBJ1-2, the V gene TRBV15; the D gene is possibly TRBD1 (6 bases). The CDR3 has 13 residues. Germline CDR1 and CDR2: LNHNV and YYDKDF (reference sequence). V lost 6 bases to trimming and J lost 6 bases, with 14 bases between them. The CDR3 DNA follows: TGTGCCACCAGGCGGTCAGGGGATGATGGCTACACCTTC. Translated: CATRRSGDDGYTF.

The V and J genes are TRBV6-5 and TRBJ1-6, with TRBD1 identical over 8 bases. CDR3 length: 13 residues. CDR1 and CDR2 from the germline V gene are MNHEY and SVGAGI. Losses at the gene ends were 6 bases for V and 8 bases for J; bases not matched to a gene: 3. The CDR3 reads CASRDRVDSPLHF. The CDR3 DNA sequence: TGTGCCAGCAGGGACAGGGTGGATTCACCCCTCCACTTT.

The V gene is TRBV7-9, the J gene TRBJ1-5, with TRBD1 matching over 8 bases. Germline V gives CDR1 SEHNR, CDR2 FQNEAQ (reference sequence). V dropped 4 bases and J dropped 4; count of bases not matched to a gene: 3. The CDR3 runs to 14 residues. CDR3 in amino acids: CASSSGQVNQPQHF. The DNA of the CDR3 is TGTGCCAGCAGCTCGGGACAGGTAAATCAGCCCCAGCATTTT.

The chain carries TRBV12-3 or TRBV12-4 and TRBJ1-2, with D possibly being TRBD1 (6 bases). The CDR3 runs 12 residues. Between the trimmed V and J ends, which lost 6 bases and 8 bases, there was a span of 13 bases. The CDR3 sequence: CASSLQGIGYTF. The CDR3, as DNA: TGTGCCAGCAGCCTACAGGGAATCGGCTACACCTTC.

The chain has TRBV27 and TRBJ1-1; D possibly corresponds to TRBD1 (5 bases). Deletions cut 8 bases from V and 1 base from J, with 14 bases between. Germline values: CDR1 MNHEY, CDR2 SMNVEV (reference sequence). CDR3 length: 14 amino acids. CDR3 loop: CASRQWGGNTEAFF. In DNA form, the CDR3 reads TGTGCCAGCCGCCAATGGGGGGGGAACACTGAAGCTTTCTTT.

The J gene is TRBJ2-7, the V gene TRBV7-8, with TRBD1 matching 7 bases. This CDR3 region has 14 residues. The trim removed 3 bases at V and 6 bases at J, leaving 8 bases unmatched. Germline V lookup: CDR1 SGHVS, CDR2 FQNEAQ. CDR3: CASSFLGGQSEQYF. The CDR3 coding sequence is TGTGCCAGCAGCTTTTTAGGGGGCCAAAGCGAGCAGTACTTC.

The chain recombines TRBV19 with TRBJ1-5, with TRBD1 as a possible D gene (5 bases). The length of the CDR3 is 12 residues. Germline V gene sequence: CDR1 LNHDA, CDR2 SQIVND (reference sequence). V was shortened by 2 bases and J by 7 bases, with 6 bases between the two germline ends. This CDR3 is CASSIQGQPQHF. CDR3 DNA: TGTGCCAGTAGTATACAGGGCCAGCCCCAGCATTTT. Looking up the rest from reference TRBV19 and TRBJ1-5 gives the full variable domain: DGGITQSPKYLFRKEGQNVTLSCEQNLNHDAMYWYRQDPGQGLRLIYYSQIVNDFQKGDIAEGYSVSREKKESFPLTVTSAQKNPTAFYLCASSIQGQPQHFGDGTRLSIL.

The chain combines TRBV29-1 with TRBJ2-1; D is perhaps TRBD1 or TRBD2 (5 bases each). This CDR3 region has 13 residues. CDR1 and CDR2 from the germline V gene are SQVTM and ANQGSEA. V lost 5 bases and J 5 bases, leaving 13 bases between the germline ends. The CDR3 DNA follows: TGCAGCGTTCGGCGAGGGACGGACAATGAGCAGTTCTTC. The encoded protein is CSVRRGTDNEQFF.

In this sample, this clone turned up once. V usage is TRBV5-1 and J usage is TRBJ2-7; D is possibly TRBD1 (5 bases). V was pared by 4 bases and J by 1 base, with 12 bases between. Germline V lookup: CDR1 SGHRS, CDR2 YFSETQ. This CDR3 is 14 amino acids long. For the CDR3, the DNA is TGCGCCAGCAGCACCTTTGCAGGGTCCTACGAGCAGTACTTC. Encoded protein: CASSTFAGSYEQYF.